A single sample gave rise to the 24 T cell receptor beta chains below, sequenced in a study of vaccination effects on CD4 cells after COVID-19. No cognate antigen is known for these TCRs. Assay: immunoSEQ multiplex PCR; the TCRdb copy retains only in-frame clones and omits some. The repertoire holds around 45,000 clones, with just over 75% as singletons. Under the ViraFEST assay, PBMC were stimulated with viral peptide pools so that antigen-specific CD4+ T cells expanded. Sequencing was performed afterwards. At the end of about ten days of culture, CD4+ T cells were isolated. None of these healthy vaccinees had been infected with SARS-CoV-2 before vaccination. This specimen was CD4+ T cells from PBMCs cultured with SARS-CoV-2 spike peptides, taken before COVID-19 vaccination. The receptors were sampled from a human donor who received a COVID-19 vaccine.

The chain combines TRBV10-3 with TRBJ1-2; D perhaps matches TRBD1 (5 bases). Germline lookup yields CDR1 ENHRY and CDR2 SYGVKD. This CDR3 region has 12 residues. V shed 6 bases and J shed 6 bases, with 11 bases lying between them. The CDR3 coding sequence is TGTGCCATCAGCGGGACGCAGGATGGCTACACCTTC. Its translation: CAISGTQDGYTF.

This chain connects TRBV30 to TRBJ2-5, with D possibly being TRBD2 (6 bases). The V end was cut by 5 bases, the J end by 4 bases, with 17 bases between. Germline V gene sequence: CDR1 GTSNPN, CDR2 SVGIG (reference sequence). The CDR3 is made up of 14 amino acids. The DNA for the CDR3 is TGTGCCTGGGGTGGGGGGAAGGGTAGAGAGACCCAGTACTTC. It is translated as CAWGGGKGRETQYF.

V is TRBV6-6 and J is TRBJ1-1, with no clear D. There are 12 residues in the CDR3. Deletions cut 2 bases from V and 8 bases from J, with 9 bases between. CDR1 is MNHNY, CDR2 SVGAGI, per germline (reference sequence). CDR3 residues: CASSYDTREAFF. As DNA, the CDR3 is TGTGCCAGCAGTTACGACACCAGAGAAGCTTTCTTT.

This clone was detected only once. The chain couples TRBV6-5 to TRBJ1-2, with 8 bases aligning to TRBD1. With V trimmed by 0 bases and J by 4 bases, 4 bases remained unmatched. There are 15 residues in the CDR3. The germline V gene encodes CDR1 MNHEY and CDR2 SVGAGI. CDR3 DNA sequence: TGTGCCAGCAGTTACTCAGCAGGGGGCATCTATGGCTACACCTTC. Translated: CASSYSAGGIYGYTF.

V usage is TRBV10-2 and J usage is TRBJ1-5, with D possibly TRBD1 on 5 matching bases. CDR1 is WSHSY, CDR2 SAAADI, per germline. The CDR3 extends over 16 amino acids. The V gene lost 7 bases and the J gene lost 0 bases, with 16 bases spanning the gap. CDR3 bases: TGCGCCAGCACCCCGAGGGGTTTCCTTAGCAATCAGCCCCAGCATTTT. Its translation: CASTPRGFLSNQPQHF.

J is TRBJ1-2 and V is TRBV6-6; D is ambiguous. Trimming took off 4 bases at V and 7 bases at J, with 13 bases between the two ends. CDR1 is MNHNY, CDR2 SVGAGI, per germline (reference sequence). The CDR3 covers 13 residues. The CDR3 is CASSSTTAGGYTF. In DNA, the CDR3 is TGTGCCAGCAGTTCTACAACGGCCGGTGGCTACACCTTC.

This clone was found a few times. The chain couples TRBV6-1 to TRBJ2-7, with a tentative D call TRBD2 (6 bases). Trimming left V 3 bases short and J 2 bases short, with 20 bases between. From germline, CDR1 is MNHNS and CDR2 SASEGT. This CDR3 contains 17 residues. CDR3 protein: CASSDSRVLARAYEQYV. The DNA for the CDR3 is TGTGCCAGCAGTGATTCGAGGGTGCTAGCGAGAGCCTACGAGCAGTACGTC.

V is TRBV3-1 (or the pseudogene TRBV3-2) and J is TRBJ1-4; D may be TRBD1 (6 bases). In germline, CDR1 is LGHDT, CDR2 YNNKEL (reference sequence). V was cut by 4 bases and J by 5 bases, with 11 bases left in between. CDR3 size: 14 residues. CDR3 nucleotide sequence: TGTGCCAGCAGCCGCAGGGGCGTGAATGAAAAACTGTTTTTT. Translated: CASSRRGVNEKLFF.

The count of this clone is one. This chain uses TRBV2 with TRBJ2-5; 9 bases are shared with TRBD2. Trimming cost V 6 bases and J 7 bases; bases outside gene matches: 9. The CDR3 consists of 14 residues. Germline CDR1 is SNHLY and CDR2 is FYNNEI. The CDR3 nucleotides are TGTGCCAGCAGGAATAGCGGGGGCCCAGGGACCCAGTACTTC. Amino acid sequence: CASRNSGGPGTQYF.

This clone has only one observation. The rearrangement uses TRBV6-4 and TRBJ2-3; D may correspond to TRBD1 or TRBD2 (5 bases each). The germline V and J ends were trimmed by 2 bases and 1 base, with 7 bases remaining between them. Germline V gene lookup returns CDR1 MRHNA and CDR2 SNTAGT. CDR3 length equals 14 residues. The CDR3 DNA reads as TGTGCCAGCAGTGACAGGGGACGCACAGATACGCAGTATTTT. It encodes CASSDRGRTDTQYF.

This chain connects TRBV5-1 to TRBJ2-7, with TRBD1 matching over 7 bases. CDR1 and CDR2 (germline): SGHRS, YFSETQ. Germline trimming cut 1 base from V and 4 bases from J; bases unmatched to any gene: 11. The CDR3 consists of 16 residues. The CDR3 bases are TGCGCCAGCAGCTTGAGAGGAGAGGGACAGAGTTACGAGCAGTACGTC. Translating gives CASSLRGEGQSYEQYV.

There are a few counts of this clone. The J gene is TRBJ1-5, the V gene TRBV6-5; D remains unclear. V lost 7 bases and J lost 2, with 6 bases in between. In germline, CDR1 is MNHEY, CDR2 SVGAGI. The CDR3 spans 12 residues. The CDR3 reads CASKVGNQPQHF. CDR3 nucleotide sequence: TGTGCCAGCAAGGTGGGCAATCAGCCCCAGCATTTT.

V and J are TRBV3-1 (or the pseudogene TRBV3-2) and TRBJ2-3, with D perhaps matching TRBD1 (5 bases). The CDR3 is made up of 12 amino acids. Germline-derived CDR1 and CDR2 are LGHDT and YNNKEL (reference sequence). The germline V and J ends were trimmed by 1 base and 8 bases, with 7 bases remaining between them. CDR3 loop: CASSQVRGTQYF. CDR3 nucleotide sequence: TGTGCCAGCAGCCAAGTAAGGGGTACGCAGTATTTT.

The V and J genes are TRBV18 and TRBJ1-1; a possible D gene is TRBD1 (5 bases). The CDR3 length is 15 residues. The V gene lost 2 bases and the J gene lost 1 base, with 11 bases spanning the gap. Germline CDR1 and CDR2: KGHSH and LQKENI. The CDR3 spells CASSPYGARNTEAFF. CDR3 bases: TGTGCCAGCTCACCATACGGGGCCCGGAACACTGAAGCTTTCTTT.

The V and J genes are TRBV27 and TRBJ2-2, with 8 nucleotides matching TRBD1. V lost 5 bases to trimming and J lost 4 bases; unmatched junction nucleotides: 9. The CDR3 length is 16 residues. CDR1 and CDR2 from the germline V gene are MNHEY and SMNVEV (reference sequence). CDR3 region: CASSPRQGRRTGELFF. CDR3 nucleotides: TGTGCCAGCAGTCCCCGACAGGGGCGTCGCACCGGGGAGCTGTTTTTT.

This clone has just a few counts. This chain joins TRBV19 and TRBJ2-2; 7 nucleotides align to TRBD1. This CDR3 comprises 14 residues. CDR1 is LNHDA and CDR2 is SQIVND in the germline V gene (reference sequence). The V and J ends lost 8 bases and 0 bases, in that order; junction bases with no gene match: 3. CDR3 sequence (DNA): TGTGCCAGTTGGGACAGCACGAACACCGGGGAGCTGTTTTTT. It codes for CASWDSTNTGELFF.

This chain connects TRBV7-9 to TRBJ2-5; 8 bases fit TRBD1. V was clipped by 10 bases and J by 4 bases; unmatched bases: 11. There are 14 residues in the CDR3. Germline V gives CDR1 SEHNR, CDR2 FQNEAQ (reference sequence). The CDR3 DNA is TGTGCCACCACTATGACAGGGGACGGAGAGACCCAGTACTTC. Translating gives CATTMTGDGETQYF.

This chain's CDR3 is CASSLQRGSDTQYF. The CDR3 region has the DNA TGCGCCAGCAGCCTTCAGCGGGGGTCAGATACGCAGTATTTT. This chain joins TRBV4-3 and TRBJ2-3; TRBD2 matches at 8 bases. The CDR3 is 14 amino acids. The trim removed 4 bases at V and 4 bases at J, leaving 4 bases unmatched. Germline V lookup: CDR1 LGHNA, CDR2 YSLEER.

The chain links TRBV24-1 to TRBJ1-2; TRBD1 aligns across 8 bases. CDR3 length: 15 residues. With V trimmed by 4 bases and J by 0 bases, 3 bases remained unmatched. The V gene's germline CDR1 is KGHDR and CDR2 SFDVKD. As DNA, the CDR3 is TGTGCCACCAGTGAAACAGGGGGTCCTAACTATGGCTACACCTTC. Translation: CATSETGGPNYGYTF.

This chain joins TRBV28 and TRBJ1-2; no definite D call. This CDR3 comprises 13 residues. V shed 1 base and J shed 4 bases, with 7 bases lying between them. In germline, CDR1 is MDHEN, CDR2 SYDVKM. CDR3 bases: TGTGCCAGCAGTTTATTGCCAGGCTATGGCTACACCTTC. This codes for CASSLLPGYGYTF.

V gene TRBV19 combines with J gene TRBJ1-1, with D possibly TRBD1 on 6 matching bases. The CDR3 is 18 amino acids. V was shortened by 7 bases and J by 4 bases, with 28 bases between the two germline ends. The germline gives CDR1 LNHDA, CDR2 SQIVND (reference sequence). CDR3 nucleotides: TGTGCCAGTAACTCCATCGTGCAAAGGGGGGGGGTGGCCACTGAAGCTTTCTTT. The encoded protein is CASNSIVQRGGVATEAFF.

Here the CDR3 reads CASSKVSYEQYV. The CDR3 coding sequence is TGCGCCAGCAGTAAAGTCTCCTACGAGCAGTACGTC. The chain carries TRBV23-1 and TRBJ2-7, with D unresolved. Being an ORF, TRBV23-1 has a function that is uncertain. This CDR3 spans 12 amino acids. Trimming removed 5 bases at V and 0 bases at J, with 5 bases between.

The CDR3 DNA reads as TGTGCCAGCAGCGCACTCGGACAGGCCTCGGGAGGCTACACCTTC. Protein product: CASSALGQASGGYTF. The V and J genes are TRBV6-4 and TRBJ1-2; 7 nucleotides match TRBD1. The CDR3 loop spans 15 amino acids. The V and J ends lost 6 bases and 8 bases, in that order; junction bases with no gene match: 15. Germline V lookup: CDR1 MRHNA, CDR2 SNTAGT.

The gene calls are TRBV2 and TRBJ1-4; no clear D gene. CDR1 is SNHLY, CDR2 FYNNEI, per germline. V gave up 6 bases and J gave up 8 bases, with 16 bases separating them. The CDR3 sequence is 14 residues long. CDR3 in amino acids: CASRLERAAEKLFF. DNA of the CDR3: TGTGCCAGCAGACTTGAGAGGGCGGCGGAAAAACTGTTTTTT.